A selection of T cell receptor beta chains follows, all from one sample in a study of identical twins. TCRdb recomputed calls from the 5' RACE reads with MiXCR, one row per CDR3 protein. The sample lists about 470,000 distinct CDR3 sequences, roughly a quarter occurring once. The data also belong to a second study, concerning T cells expressing NK-cell markers.

Sequenced material: CD4+ T cells sorted from blood. These receptors all come from a young woman in good health. CDR3s include the opening cysteine and the closing phenylalanine or tryptophan. The D gene is left open where the match is weak. Size values are once, few and many counts, or a class for expanded clones, and some rows have none.

>TRBJ2-1|TRBV4-3|few|TRBD2
CASSQTSGNWNEQFF
TGCGCCAGCAGCCAGACTAGCGGGAATTGGAATGAGCAGTTCTTC
>TRBJ2-1|TRBV20-1|-|TRBD2
CSARDWRREKGDEQFF
TGCAGTGCTAGAGACTGGAGGCGGGAGAAGGGCGATGAGCAGTTCTTC
>TRBJ2-7|TRBV12-3/TRBV12-4|few|-
CASSLRGREGTYEQYF
TGTGCCAGCAGTTTGAGAGGACGAGAGGGAACCTACGAGCAGTACTTC
>TRBJ2-1|TRBV2|-|TRBD1
CASKRTGGLYEQFF
TGTGCCAGCAAAAGGACAGGGGGCCTTTATGAGCAGTTCTTC
>TRBJ2-2|TRBV7-3|-|-
CASSPQGHTGELFF
TGTGCCAGCAGCCCCCAGGGACATACCGGGGAGCTGTTTTTT
>TRBJ2-1|TRBV9|-|TRBD2
CASSVGLAVEQFF
TGTGCCAGCAGCGTCGGACTAGCGGTAGAGCAGTTCTTC
>TRBJ2-1|TRBV5-6|-|TRBD2
CASSSPGLGSYNEQFF
TGTGCCAGCAGCTCACCGGGACTAGGCTCCTACAATGAGCAGTTCTTC
>TRBJ1-4|TRBV12-3/TRBV12-4|few|-
CASSWSLNEKLFF
TGTGCCAGCAGTTGGTCCCTAAATGAAAAACTGTTTTTT
>TRBJ2-1|TRBV6-2/TRBV6-3|once|TRBD2
CASHRTSGSWGRNEQFF
TGTGCCAGCCATCGGACTAGCGGGAGCTGGGGTCGGAATGAGCAGTTCTTC
>TRBJ2-1|TRBV6-2/TRBV6-3|-|-
CASSWRVAGNNEQFF
TGTGCCAGCAGTTGGAGGGTAGCAGGTAACAATGAGCAGTTCTTC
>TRBJ2-7|TRBV6-5|few|TRBD2
CASSLTGSSGRYEQYF
TGTGCCAGCAGTTTAACAGGGTCTAGCGGGAGGTACGAGCAGTACTTC